Reported below is one T cell receptor (beta chain). Assay used: immunoSEQ multiplex PCR; TCRdb lists only in-frame clones, some missing. The profile shows around 100,000 clones, approximately 90% of them singletons. The CDR3 runs to 15 residues. In germline, CDR1 is KGHDR, CDR2 SFDVKD. The V gene lost 5 bases and the J gene lost 5 bases, with 14 bases spanning the gap. This sample was taken from a study of blood T cell repertoires in COVID-19. The sequence derives from a man between 60 and 75 years old with acute or convalescent COVID-19. Sequencing was carried out using peripheral blood. The gene calls are TRBV24-1 and TRBJ1-4, with a weak D call TRBD1 (5 bases). The DNA of the CDR3 is TGTGCCACCAGTGCGGGGGGAGGAATGAATGAAAAACTGTTTTTT. This gives the protein CATSAGGGMNEKLFF.